What follows is one T cell receptor (beta chain) and its context. 60 Vbeta and 13 Jbeta primers were used in PCR. Repertoires were generated with immunoSEQ multiplex PCR, while TCRdb's copy carries only in-frame clones and drops some. The table lists about 140,000 clones, 70% to 80% of them singletons, with about 2.4% in the top ten. Deletions cut 1 base from V and 8 bases from J, with 12 bases between. The germline V gene encodes CDR1 SGHTA and CDR2 FQGNSA. CDR3 length equals 15 residues. The data stem from a study of cytomegalovirus exposure and HLA in healthy donors. The material sequenced was PBMCs. This clonotype was sampled from a woman between 18 and 29 years old in good health and CMV-seropositive. This chain links TRBV7-2 with TRBJ1-6; D possibly corresponds to TRBD1 (6 bases). Here the CDR3 reads CASSLETAGDSPLHF. The CDR3 nucleotides read TGTGCCAGCAGCTTAGAGACTGCAGGGGATTCACCCCTCCACTTT.